The 8 T cell receptor beta chains in this list originate from one sample, sequenced in a study of T cell responses to AZD1222 COVID-19 vaccine. Generated by immunoSEQ multiplex PCR, the TCRdb table keeps only in-frame clones and is missing some. The sample comprises about 120,000 clones, 85% to 90% of which are singletons, and approximately 3.1% rests with the top ten. Material: peripheral blood, obtained on day 0 of AZD1222 vaccination. The receptors stem from an adult in good health.

J is TRBJ1-2 and V is TRBV11-2; TRBD1 aligns across 7 bases. J lost 6 bases, V lost 3 bases, and 13 bases had no gene match. There are 16 residues in the CDR3. Germline V gene lookup returns CDR1 SGHAT and CDR2 FQNNGV. The CDR3 sequence is CASSFIRGPALHGYTF. The CDR3 DNA is TGTGCCAGCAGCTTTATAAGGGGGCCCGCTCTTCATGGCTACACCTTC. The whole variable domain, remainder taken from reference TRBV11-2 and TRBJ1-2, is EAGVAQSPRYKIIEKRQSVAFWCNPISGHATLYWYQQILGQGPKLLIQFQNNGVVDDSQLPKDRFSAERLKGVDSTLKIQPAKLEDSAVYLCASSFIRGPALHGYTFGSGTRLTVV.

V is TRBV5-1 and J is TRBJ2-5, with TRBD2 identical over 8 bases. The CDR3 extends over 15 amino acids. Unmatched junction bases numbered 9, after V lost 3 bases and J lost 5 bases. The germline gives CDR1 SGHRS, CDR2 YFSETQ. The CDR3 reads CASSWETSASETQYF. In nucleotides, the CDR3 is TGCGCCAGCAGCTGGGAGACTAGCGCTTCGGAGACCCAGTACTTC.

Turning to this clone: Other DNA sequences within the sample encode an identical CDR3. The chain joins TRBV7-9 to TRBJ1-2; TRBD1 agrees at 9 bases. The CDR3 runs to 14 residues. V was pared by 4 bases and J by 3 bases, with 3 bases of the junction left unmatched. Germline V gives CDR1 SEHNR, CDR2 FQNEAQ (reference sequence). In DNA, the CDR3 is TGTGCCAGCAGCTCGGACAGGGGTGACTATGGCTACACCTTC. It translates to CASSSDRGDYGYTF.

The rearrangement uses TRBV4-1 and TRBJ1-1; D is undetermined. This CDR3 is built from 12 residues. V was shortened by 2 bases and J by 4 bases, with 5 bases between the two germline ends. Germline lookup yields CDR1 MGHRA and CDR2 YSYEKL. CDR3 sequence reads: CASSQFGTEAFF. In nucleotides, the CDR3 is TGCGCCAGCAGCCAATTTGGCACTGAAGCTTTCTTT.

The chain recombines TRBV4-3 with TRBJ1-4; 7 bases fit TRBD1. Trimming took 0 bases from V and 5 from J; bases not matched to a gene: 6. Germline V gives CDR1 LGHNA, CDR2 YSLEER. The CDR3 sequence is 16 residues long. DNA for the CDR3: TGCGCCAGCAGCCAAGATCCGGGACAGAGAAATGAAAAACTGTTTTTT. It yields the protein CASSQDPGQRNEKLFF.

This sequence joins TRBV15 and TRBJ1-5; possible D gene TRBD1, 6 bases. V lost 6 bases, J lost 2 bases, and 11 bases lay in between. Germline lookup yields CDR1 LNHNV and CDR2 YYDKDF (reference sequence). This CDR3 is built from 14 residues. The CDR3 coding sequence is TGTGCCACCAGTAAAGGGGGGGGCAATCAGCCCCAGCATTTT. This encodes CATSKGGGNQPQHF.

The chain has TRBV9 and TRBJ1-3, with unresolved D. The CDR3 loop spans 14 amino acids. Trimming removed 3 bases at V and 2 bases at J, with 9 bases between. Germline V lookup: CDR1 SGDLS, CDR2 YYNGEE. This CDR3 reads CASSALGTGNTIYF. In DNA, the CDR3 is TGTGCCAGCAGCGCCCTGGGGACTGGAAACACCATATATTTT. Based on the CDR3 plus reference TRBV9 and TRBJ1-3, the full variable domain is DSGVTQTPKHLITATGQRVTLRCSPRSGDLSVYWYQQSLDQGLQFLIQYYNGEERAKGNILERFSAQQFPDLHSELNLSSLELGDSALYFCASSALGTGNTIYFGEGSWLTVV.

The rearrangement links TRBV5-8 to TRBJ1-4; no definite D call. Per the germline V gene, CDR1 is SGHTS and CDR2 is YDEGEE. The CDR3 length is 15 residues. Trimming left V 6 bases short and J 7 bases short, with 19 bases between. As DNA, the CDR3 is TGTGCCAGCACCGGCGGCCGGGTGGCGGGTGAAAAACTGTTTTTT. Translation gives CASTGGRVAGEKLFF.